Below are 5 T cell receptor beta chains sequenced from a single sample in a study of blood T cell repertoires in COVID-19. The table came from immunoSEQ multiplex PCR; TCRdb's copy has only in-frame clones and leaves some out. This table has some 490,000 clones, 75% to 90% appearing once. The sample taken for sequencing was PBMCs or T cells enriched from blood (not recorded which). These receptors were collected from a woman aged 60 to 75 who had recovered from COVID-19.

The rearrangement links TRBV27 to TRBJ2-2; TRBD1 might be the D (5 bases). The CDR3 has 16 residues. V dropped 4 bases and J dropped 2 bases, with 14 bases sitting between them. Germline V gene lookup returns CDR1 MNHEY and CDR2 SMNVEV (reference sequence). CDR3 DNA sequence: TGTGCCAGCAGTTCCAGGGCCTGGGTTAACACCGGGGAGCTGTTTTTT. It specifies CASSSRAWVNTGELFF.

This clone was detected only once. The rearrangement joins TRBV12-5 to TRBJ2-1; 7 positions agree with TRBD2. This CDR3 spans 15 amino acids. J gave up 7 bases and V 1 base, and 7 bases lay outside the gene matches. Germline assignment: CDR1 LGHNT and CDR2 FRNRAP. In DNA, the CDR3 is TGTGCTAGTGGTTTGGGGCAAGCGGGGCCTAATGAGCAGTTCTTC. Amino acid sequence: CASGLGQAGPNEQFF.

The CDR3 spells CASSKGQLNTGELFF. Written as DNA, the CDR3 is TGTGCCAGCAGCAAGGGACAGCTTAACACCGGGGAGCTGTTTTTT. The chain uses TRBV5-6 and TRBJ2-2; TRBD1 matches 7 bases. V was pared by 4 bases and J by 2 bases, with 5 bases of the junction left unmatched. This CDR3 spans 15 amino acids. The germline V gene has CDR1 SGHDT and CDR2 YYEEEE.

The gene calls are TRBV19 and TRBJ1-2; D is ambiguous. The germline V and J ends were trimmed by 4 bases and 1 base, with 10 bases remaining between them. The germline gives CDR1 LNHDA, CDR2 SQIVND (reference sequence). The CDR3 totals 14 residues. CDR3 residues: CASSKSYLNYGYTF. The CDR3 DNA follows: TGTGCCAGTAGTAAAAGCTACCTTAACTATGGCTACACCTTC.

The chain recombines TRBV6-5 with TRBJ1-5; D not resolved. The germline V gene encodes CDR1 MNHEY and CDR2 SVGAGI. CDR3 size: 14 residues. Trimming removed 7 bases at V and 6 bases at J, with 16 bases between. CDR3 in amino acids: CASITGSVGQPQHF. The CDR3, as DNA: TGTGCCAGCATTACGGGGTCGGTCGGTCAGCCCCAGCATTTT.